These 5 T cell receptor beta chains were sequenced from one sample in a study of spatial heterogeneity in lung cancer. Study findings and constraints: It was found that expanded intratumoral alpha and beta TCR counts tracked tumor mutation counts.

The sample's time point: sample taken at primary tumor resection. Their antigens remain unidentified. Each CDR3 protein is one row after TCRdb ran MiXCR on the 5' RACE reads. Of approximately 7,400 distinct CDR3 sequences in the sample, around 6.7% were seen once. Sequences were derived from lung tumor tissue, sampled at surgery. The receptors were sampled from a male donor with early-stage non-small cell lung cancer.

By sample share, this clonotype is medium-sized. This chain links TRBV2 with TRBJ1-2, with D unclear. Trimming stripped 1 base from V and 8 bases from J, with 14 bases between. The germline CDR1 and CDR2 sequences are SNHLY and FYNNEI. This CDR3 comprises 14 residues. CDR3 sequence: CASSEGGSLGGYTF. The CDR3 DNA reads as TGTGCCAGCAGTGAAGGAGGCAGTCTGGGGGGCTACACCTTC.

A few counts support this clonotype. V gene TRBV3-1 combines with J gene TRBJ2-5, with 7 bases that match TRBD1. The V and J ends lost 4 bases and 3 bases, in that order; junction bases with no gene match: 2. The CDR3 totals 13 residues. The germline CDR1 and CDR2 sequences are LGHDT and YNNKEL (reference sequence). The CDR3 loop reads CASSPGQEETQYF. As DNA, the CDR3 is TGTGCCAGCAGCCCCGGACAGGAAGAGACCCAGTACTTC.

This chain uses TRBV5-1 with TRBJ2-7; TRBD2 aligns across 9 bases. The CDR3 length is 18 residues. After removal of 4 bases from V and 0 bases from J, the junction contained 14 bases not matched to a gene. CDR1 and CDR2 from the germline V gene are SGHRS and YFSETQ. The CDR3 coding sequence is TGCGCCAGCAGCCGACTAGCGGCATATTCGGGGGGCTCCTACGAGCAGTACTTC. This codes for CASSRLAAYSGGSYEQYF.

Sample share makes this clonotype medium-sized. The V gene is TRBV20-1, the J gene TRBJ2-7; no reliable D call. Germline CDR1 is DFQATT and CDR2 is SNEGSKA (reference sequence). This CDR3 contains 12 residues. V was shortened by 6 bases and J by 2 bases, with 11 bases between the two germline ends. CDR3 protein: CSAGTPPYEQYF. CDR3 DNA sequence: TGCAGTGCCGGAACCCCTCCCTACGAGCAGTACTTC.

This clonotype was seen a handful of times. The J gene is TRBJ1-4, the V gene TRBV28; 10 nucleotides match TRBD1. The germline gives CDR1 MDHEN, CDR2 SYDVKM. V dropped 6 bases and J dropped 8; count of bases not matched to a gene: 6. The CDR3 sequence is 14 residues long. The DNA of the CDR3 is TGTGCCAGCAGCCCCGGGACAGGGGTCGAAAAACTGTTTTTT. Translated: CASSPGTGVEKLFF.